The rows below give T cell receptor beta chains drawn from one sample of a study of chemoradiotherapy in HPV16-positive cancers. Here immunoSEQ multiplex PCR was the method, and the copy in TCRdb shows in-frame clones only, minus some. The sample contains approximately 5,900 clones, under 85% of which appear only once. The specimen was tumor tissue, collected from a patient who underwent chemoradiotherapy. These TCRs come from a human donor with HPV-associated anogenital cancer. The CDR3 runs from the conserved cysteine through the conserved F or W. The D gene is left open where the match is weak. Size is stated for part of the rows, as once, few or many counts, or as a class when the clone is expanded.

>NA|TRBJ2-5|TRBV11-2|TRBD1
CASSLGTRTGGRETQYF
TGTGCCAGCAGCTTGGGGACGAGAACAGGGGGACGGGAGACCCAGTACTTC
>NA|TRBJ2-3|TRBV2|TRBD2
CASQTSGRARDTQYF
TGTGCCAGCCAGACTAGCGGGAGGGCCCGGGATACGCAGTATTTT
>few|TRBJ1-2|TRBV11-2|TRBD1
CASSLHGQGAVYGYTF
TGTGCCAGCAGCTTACATGGACAGGGGGCAGTCTATGGCTACACCTTC
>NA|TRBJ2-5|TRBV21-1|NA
CASSNRTTRETQYF
TGTGCCAGCAGCAATCGGACAACCAGGGAGACCCAGTACTTC
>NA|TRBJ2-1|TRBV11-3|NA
CASSLGLSNEQFF
TGTGCCAGCAGCTTAGGTCTTTCAAATGAGCAGTTCTTC
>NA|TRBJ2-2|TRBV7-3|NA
CASSQSLALRPTGELFF
TGTGCCAGCAGCCAATCCCTAGCGCTAAGACCCACCGGGGAGCTGTTTTTT
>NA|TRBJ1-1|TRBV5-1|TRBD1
CASSSGQGNIVTEAFF
TGCGCCAGCAGCTCCGGACAGGGTAATATAGTCACTGAAGCTTTCTTT
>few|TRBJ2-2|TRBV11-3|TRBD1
CASSHGTVNTGELFF
TGTGCCAGCAGCCACGGGACAGTGAACACCGGGGAGCTGTTTTTT
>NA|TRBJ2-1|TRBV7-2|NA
CASSLVASSYNEQFF
TGTGCCAGCAGCTTAGTTGCAAGCTCCTACAATGAGCAGTTCTTC
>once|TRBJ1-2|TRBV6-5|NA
CAGGQYGYTF
TGTGCCGGAGGACAGTATGGCTACACCTTC
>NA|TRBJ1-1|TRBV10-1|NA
CASSDRYEAFF
TGCGCCAGCAGTGATCGATATGAAGCTTTCTTT
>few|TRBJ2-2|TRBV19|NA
CASIGLEGRNTGELFF
TGTGCCAGTATCGGGCTGGAGGGACGCAACACCGGGGAGCTGTTTTTT
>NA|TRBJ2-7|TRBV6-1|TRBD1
CASRRPGQGYEQYF
TGTGCCAGCAGACGACCGGGACAGGGCTACGAGCAGTACTTC
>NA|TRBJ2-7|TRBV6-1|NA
CATSRAGAISYEQYF
TGTGCCACGAGCAGGGCAGGGGCGATTTCCTACGAGCAGTACTTC
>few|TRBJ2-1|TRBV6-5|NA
CASKGMGEQFF
TGTGCCAGCAAAGGAATGGGTGAGCAGTTCTTC
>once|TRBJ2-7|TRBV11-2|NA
CASSLGTELYEQYF
TGTGCCAGCAGCTTAGGTACGGAACTGTACGAGCAGTACTTC
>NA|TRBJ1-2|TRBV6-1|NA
CASFGQGLSYTF
TGTGCCAGCTTTGGCCAGGGATTAAGCTACACCTTC
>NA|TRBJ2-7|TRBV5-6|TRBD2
CASSEATSGIYEQYF
TGTGCCAGCAGCGAGGCCACTAGCGGGATCTACGAGCAGTACTTC
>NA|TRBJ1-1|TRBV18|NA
CASSLPGVNTEAFF
TGTGCCAGCTCACTACCGGGGGTGAACACTGAAGCTTTCTTT
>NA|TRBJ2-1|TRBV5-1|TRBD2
CASSPPLAGYNEQFF
TGCGCCAGCAGCCCGCCCCTAGCGGGGTACAATGAGCAGTTCTTC
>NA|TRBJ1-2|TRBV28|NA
CASSLSLANYGYTF
TGTGCCAGCAGTTTATCCCTAGCTAACTATGGCTACACCTTC
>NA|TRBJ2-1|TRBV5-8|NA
CASSRQSSYNEQFF
TGTGCCAGCAGCCGACAAAGCTCCTACAATGAGCAGTTCTTC
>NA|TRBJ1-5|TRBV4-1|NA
CASSPRQSDNQPQHF
TGCGCCAGCAGCCCCCGACAGTCAGACAATCAGCCCCAGCATTTT
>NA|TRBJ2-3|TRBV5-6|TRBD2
CASSLVTSGDTDTQYF
TGTGCCAGCAGCTTGGTTACTAGCGGAGACACAGATACGCAGTATTTT
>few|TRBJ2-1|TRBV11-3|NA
CASKTGTEVGNEQFF
TGTGCCAGCAAGACCGGGACGGAAGTCGGGAATGAGCAGTTCTTC
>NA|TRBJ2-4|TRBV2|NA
CASAEERGAKNIQYF
TGTGCCAGCGCAGAGGAGAGGGGAGCCAAAAACATTCAGTACTTC
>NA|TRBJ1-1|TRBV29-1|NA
CSGGKTATEAFF
TGCAGCGGGGGGAAGACAGCAACAGAAGCTTTCTTT
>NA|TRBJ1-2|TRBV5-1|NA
CASSSEPIGMIGTNYGYTF
TGCGCCAGCAGCTCCGAACCTATTGGGATGATCGGTACTAACTATGGCTACACCTTC
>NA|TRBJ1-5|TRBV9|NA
CASSVNNQPQHF
TGTGCCAGCAGCGTAAACAATCAGCCCCAGCATTTT
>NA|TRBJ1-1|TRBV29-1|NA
CSVNFMNTEAFF
TGCAGCGTGAACTTTATGAACACTGAAGCTTTCTTT
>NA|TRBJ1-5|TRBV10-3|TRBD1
CAISESNRGRQPQHF
TGTGCCATCAGTGAGTCAAATAGGGGGCGTCAGCCCCAGCATTTT
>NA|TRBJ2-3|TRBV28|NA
CASSFLLGTDTQYF
TGTGCCAGCAGTTTTTTGTTGGGTACAGATACGCAGTATTTT
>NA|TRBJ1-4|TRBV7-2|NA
CASSDQPGATNEKLFF
TGTGCCAGCAGCGACCAGCCGGGGGCAACTAATGAAAAACTGTTTTTT
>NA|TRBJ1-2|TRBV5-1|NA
CASSPDQLNYGYTF
TGCGCCAGCAGCCCCGATCAACTCAACTATGGCTACACCTTC
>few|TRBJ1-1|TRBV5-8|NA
CASSLRPTEAFF
TGTGCCAGCAGCCTACGACCGACTGAAGCTTTCTTT
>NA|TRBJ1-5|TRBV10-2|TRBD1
CASRTGTGKNQPQHF
TGCGCCAGCAGGACCGGGACAGGGAAAAATCAGCCCCAGCATTTT
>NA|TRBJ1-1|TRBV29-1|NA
CSVDPREAFF
TGCAGCGTTGACCCCCGAGAAGCTTTCTTT
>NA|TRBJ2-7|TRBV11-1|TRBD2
CASSLEIAGEDRYEQYF
TGTGCCAGCAGCTTAGAGATAGCGGGAGAGGATCGGTACGAGCAGTACTTC
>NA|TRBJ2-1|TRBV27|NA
CASSLWLASTRGEQFF
TGTGCCAGCAGTTTGTGGCTAGCCTCGACGAGGGGTGAGCAGTTCTTC
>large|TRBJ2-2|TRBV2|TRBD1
CASSDTGAPNTGELFF
TGTGCCAGCAGCGACACAGGGGCCCCGAACACCGGGGAGCTGTTTTTT
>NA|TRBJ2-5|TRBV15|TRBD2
CATSRGLAGETQYF
TGTGCCACCAGCAGAGGGCTAGCGGGAGAGACCCAGTACTTC
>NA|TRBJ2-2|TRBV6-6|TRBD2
CASGILGGTGELFF
TGTGCCAGCGGAATTTTGGGGGGGACCGGGGAGCTGTTTTTT
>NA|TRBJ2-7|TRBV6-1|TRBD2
CASRPGAGGTYEQYF
TGTGCCAGCAGACCCGGGGCGGGAGGGACCTACGAGCAGTACTTC
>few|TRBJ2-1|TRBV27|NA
CASMGTSSYNEQFF
TGTGCCAGCATGGGGACCTCCTCCTACAATGAGCAGTTCTTC
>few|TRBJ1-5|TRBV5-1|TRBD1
CASSYGQGQPQHF
TGCGCCAGCAGTTACGGACAGGGGCAGCCCCAGCATTTT
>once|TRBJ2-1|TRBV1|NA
CTSSLNGASGNNEQFF
TGCACCAGCAGCCTAAACGGGGCTAGCGGCAACAATGAGCAGTTCTTC
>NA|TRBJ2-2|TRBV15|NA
CATRGRTENTGELFF
TGTGCCACCAGAGGCCGGACTGAGAACACCGGGGAGCTGTTTTTT
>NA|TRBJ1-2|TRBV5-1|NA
CASSPGMGDGYTF
TGCGCCAGCAGCCCGGGAATGGGCGATGGCTACACCTTC
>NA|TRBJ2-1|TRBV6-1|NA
CASSEQQGYNEQFF
TGTGCCAGCAGTGAACAGCAGGGCTACAATGAGCAGTTCTTC
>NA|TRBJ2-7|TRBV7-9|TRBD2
CASSLGFVGGPLYEQYF
TGTGCCAGCAGCTTAGGGTTCGTGGGAGGGCCCCTCTACGAGCAGTACTTC
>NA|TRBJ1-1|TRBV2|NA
CASMRLMAFF
TGTGCCAGCATGAGACTAATGGCTTTCTTT
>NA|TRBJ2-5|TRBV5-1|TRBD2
CASSQGLVAGETQYF
TGCGCCAGCAGCCAGGGACTAGTTGCGGGAGAGACCCAGTACTTC
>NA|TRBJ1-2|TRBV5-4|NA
CASSPDSGTKHYGYTF
TGTGCCAGCAGCCCAGATTCCGGGACAAAACACTATGGCTACACCTTC
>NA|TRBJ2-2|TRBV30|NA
CAWNTGPNTGELFF
TGTGCCTGGAACACCGGGCCCAACACCGGGGAGCTGTTTTTT
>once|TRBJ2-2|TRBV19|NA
CASTNRGGSGELFF
TGTGCCAGTACCAACAGGGGGGGATCTGGGGAGCTGTTTTTT
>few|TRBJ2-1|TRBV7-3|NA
CASRSEAPVVSVHNEQFF
TGTGCCAGCAGGTCTGAGGCCCCCGTTGTTTCGGTTCACAATGAGCAGTTCTTC
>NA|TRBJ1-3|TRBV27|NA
CASRPSGARGNTIYF
TGTGCCAGCAGACCCTCGGGGGCGCGAGGAAACACCATATATTTT
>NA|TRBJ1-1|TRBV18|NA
CASSRDANTEAFF
TGTGCCAGCTCCCGGGACGCGAACACTGAAGCTTTCTTT
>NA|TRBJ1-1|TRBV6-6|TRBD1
CASSYGDSRNTEAFF
TGTGCCAGCAGTTACGGGGACAGCAGGAACACTGAAGCTTTCTTT
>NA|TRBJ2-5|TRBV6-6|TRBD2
CASRGGPQGETQYF
TGTGCCAGCCGGGGGGGTCCCCAGGGGGAGACCCAGTACTTC